These 18 T cell receptor beta chains came from one sample sequenced in a study of follicular helper T cells after annual influenza vaccination. Repertoires were generated with immunoSEQ multiplex PCR, while TCRdb's copy carries only in-frame clones and drops some. The sample holds some 7,000 clones, about 85% seen once. Specified time point: 2015-2016 season, 7 days after influenza vaccination. The sequences come from CXCR5- memory CD4+ T cells sorted from blood, collected 7 days after influenza vaccination. These receptors all stem from an adult who received the influenza vaccine.

The V call is TRBV19, the J call TRBJ2-7; TRBD2 agrees at 14 bases. This CDR3 has 18 amino acids. V lost 6 bases to trimming and J lost 0 bases; unmatched junction nucleotides: 10. The germline CDR1 and CDR2 sequences are LNHDA and SQIVND (reference sequence). The CDR3 region has the DNA TGTGCCAGTAGCCCCGGTGGGACTAGCGGGGGTTCCTCCTACGAGCAGTACTTC. Its protein is CASSPGGTSGGSSYEQYF.

V and J are TRBV2 and TRBJ2-2; D is unclear. V was cut by 6 bases and J by 2 bases, with 1 base left in between. Germline V gives CDR1 SNHLY, CDR2 FYNNEI. This CDR3 region has 11 residues. Written as DNA, the CDR3 is TGTGCCAGCAGCAACACCGGGGAGCTGTTTTTT. Its translation: CASSNTGELFF.

The CDR3 nucleotides are TGCGCCAGCAGCTTGGATGGCCACAGGGTTGGGCCCGGAAACACCATATATTTT. Protein: CASSLDGHRVGPGNTIYF. V and J are TRBV5-1 and TRBJ1-3; perhaps TRBD1 as D (6 bases). Germline V gene lookup returns CDR1 SGHRS and CDR2 YFSETQ. This CDR3 spans 18 amino acids. V gave up 0 bases and J gave up 4 bases, with 20 bases separating them.

The chain uses TRBV6-1 and TRBJ2-7, with 10 bases matching TRBD2. In germline, CDR1 is MNHNS, CDR2 SASEGT. CDR3 length equals 15 residues. J was trimmed by 4 bases and V by 3 bases; bases with no gene match: 6. The CDR3 is CASSEGLAKVYEQYF. In DNA form, the CDR3 reads TGTGCCAGCAGTGAGGGACTAGCGAAGGTTTACGAGCAGTACTTC.

The rearrangement uses TRBV6-6 and TRBJ2-2; D may be TRBD2 (5 bases). This CDR3 contains 13 residues. The V and J ends lost 2 bases and 14 bases respectively, with 15 bases between them. Germline CDR1 and CDR2: MNHNY and SVGAGI (reference sequence). CDR3 sequence reads: CASSYGRGSGLFF. The DNA for the CDR3 is TGTGCCAGCAGTTACGGTCGGGGTTCGGGACTGTTTTTT.

This clone appeared a single time. This chain links TRBV16 with TRBJ2-1, with 8 bases fitting TRBD1. Trimming removed 2 bases from V and 6 bases from J; junction bases left unmatched: 15. CDR1 and CDR2 from the germline V gene are KGHSY and FQNENV. The CDR3 consists of 18 residues. This CDR3 is CASSQRTGQGTRVNEQFF. In DNA form, the CDR3 reads TGTGCCAGCAGCCAACGTACCGGACAGGGTACCAGGGTCAATGAGCAGTTCTTC.

This clone was detected only once. V gene TRBV27 combines with J gene TRBJ1-1; D is undetermined. V lost 8 bases and J lost 7, with 11 bases in between. The germline CDR1 and CDR2 sequences are MNHEY and SMNVEV (reference sequence). The CDR3 is 11 residues long. This CDR3 reads CASVRRGEAFF. The CDR3 DNA reads TGTGCCAGCGTACGGCGGGGTGAAGCTTTCTTT.

The chain employs TRBV6-6 and TRBJ1-2, with D possibly matching TRBD1 (5 bases). V lost 2 bases, J lost 1 base, and 8 bases lay in between. This CDR3 has 14 amino acids. Germline V lookup: CDR1 MNHNY, CDR2 SVGAGI (reference sequence). The chain's CDR3 is CASSYEQGNYGYTF. Here the CDR3 DNA reads TGTGCCAGCAGTTACGAGCAGGGTAACTATGGCTACACCTTC.

This clone occurred once. The rearrangement uses TRBV28 and TRBJ2-7, with 8 bases identical to TRBD1. Trimming removed 7 bases from V and 3 bases from J; junction bases left unmatched: 14. Germline assignment: CDR1 MDHEN and CDR2 SYDVKM. This CDR3 comprises 16 residues. CDR3 sequence (DNA): TGTGCCAGCAACTACGCACGGACAGGGCTTTTCTACGAGCAGTACTTC. Its protein is CASNYARTGLFYEQYF.

CDR3 DNA: TGTGCCAGCAGCTTAAATGCCGCCAGGGGGATCGCAGATACGCAGTATTTT. Its protein product is CASSLNAARGIADTQYF. The chain has TRBV7-3 and TRBJ2-3; 7 bases match TRBD1. The CDR3 runs to 17 residues. The V gene's germline CDR1 is SGHTA and CDR2 FQGTGA. The trim removed 1 base at V and 4 bases at J, leaving 11 bases unmatched.

V and J are TRBV15 and TRBJ2-3; TRBD2 matches at 10 bases. CDR1 is LNHNV, CDR2 YYDKDF, per germline (reference sequence). The trim removed 0 bases at V and 6 bases at J, leaving 9 bases unmatched. This CDR3 spans 17 amino acids. The CDR3 DNA reads TGTGCCACCAGCAGAGATCCTAGCGGGAGCCCTGGGGATACGCAGTATTTT. It is translated as CATSRDPSGSPGDTQYF.

With regard to this clone: An end of the junction differs from the germline gene, which may be a read error. The chain recombines TRBV2 with TRBJ1-3, with a tentative D call TRBD1 (5 bases). Germline V gene lookup returns CDR1 SNHLY and CDR2 FYNNEI. CDR3 length: 16 residues. CDR3 nucleotide sequence: TGTGCCAGCAGTCAACTCGGGGCGAGCTCTGAAAACACCATATATTTT. Translating it yields CASSQLGASSENTIYF.

The count of this clone is one. The chain carries TRBV10-3 and TRBJ2-1, with 7 bases matching TRBD2. Germline CDR1 ENHRY, CDR2 SYGVKD. The CDR3 length is 15 residues. V lost 3 bases and J lost 4; bases outside the gene matches: 6. CDR3 in amino acids: CAISDGGSGYNEQFF. CDR3 nucleotide sequence: TGTGCCATCAGTGACGGCGGGAGCGGGTACAATGAGCAGTTCTTC.

The rearrangement joins TRBV6-9 to TRBJ1-4; D gene uncertain. Germline lookup yields CDR1 MNHGY and CDR2 SVAAGI. V was pared by 3 bases and J by 6 bases, with 14 bases between. This CDR3 is 15 amino acids long. CDR3 in amino acids: CASSYAREEDEKLFF. The DNA for the CDR3 is TGTGCCAGCAGTTACGCGAGGGAAGAGGATGAAAAACTGTTTTTT.

The chain carries TRBV29-1 and TRBJ1-1; the match to TRBD1 covers 8 bases. CDR3 size: 16 residues. J lost 4 bases, V lost 3 bases, and 13 bases had no gene match. Germline V lookup: CDR1 SQVTM, CDR2 ANQGSEA. The CDR3 DNA reads as TGCAGCGTTGATGGGCAGGGGGCGCAGGGAATCACTGAAGCTTTCTTT. Protein: CSVDGQGAQGITEAFF.

CDR3: CASSQATGGYGYTF. In DNA form, the CDR3 reads TGTGCCAGCAGCCAAGCGACAGGGGGCTATGGCTACACCTTC. The chain couples TRBV4-2 to TRBJ1-2, with 9 nucleotides matching TRBD1. Germline V gene lookup returns CDR1 LGHNA and CDR2 YNFKEQ. This CDR3 comprises 14 residues. The junction had 1 base not matched to a gene; V was cut back by 1 base and J by 4 bases.

This rearrangement joins TRBV7-9 to TRBJ2-2; 10 bases align to TRBD2. Trimming cost V 5 bases and J 5 bases; bases outside gene matches: 14. Germline CDR1 reads SEHNR; CDR2 reads FQNEAQ (reference sequence). This CDR3 has 18 amino acids. The CDR3 nucleotides read TGTGCCAGCAGCCCAGTACTAGCGGGGTTCCGGAGAACCGGGGAGCTGTTTTTT. This translates into CASSPVLAGFRRTGELFF. Filled out from reference TRBV7-9 and TRBJ2-2, the complete variable domain reads DTGVSQNPRHKITKRGQNVTFRCDPISEHNRLYWYRQTLGQGPEFLTYFQNEAQLEKSRLLSDRFSAERPKGSFSTLEIQRTEQGDSAMYLCASSPVLAGFRRTGELFFGEGSRLTVL.

The chain has TRBV5-1 and TRBJ1-1; D possibly corresponds to TRBD1 (6 bases). The CDR3 has 14 amino acids. The germline V and J ends were trimmed by 5 bases and 4 bases, with 15 bases remaining between them. Germline V CDR1 and CDR2: SGHRS, YFSETQ. The CDR3 here is CASREGGHATEAFF. The DNA for the CDR3 is TGCGCCAGCAGAGAGGGGGGGCATGCCACTGAAGCTTTCTTT.